This T cell receptor (beta chain) comes out of a study of blood T cell repertoires in COVID-19 (dated by TCRdb to the early 2020s). Regarding the study in general: The collaborator samples originated in the United States, Italy and Spain and spanned the acute and convalescent phases of COVID-19. Nearly every sample came with metadata listing a de-identified subject ID, COVID-19 status, age in years and sex. The material from the prospective study consisted of cDNA or gDNA derived from T cells, B-cell-depleted T cells, or PBMCs. The repertoires were made available in a free public database intended to serve as a resource for research on the immune response to SARS-CoV-2. The samples were drawn from the first 160 participants of the ongoing ImmuneRACE study and from 950 to 1,500 subjects provided by 6 global collaborators. Subjects who had been exposed to COVID-19, were actively infected with it, or had recovered from it provided the deeply sampled blood TCRbeta repertoires that made up the dataset. HLA class I and class II types, where available, came from metadata supplied by the sample provider rather than from assay-based typing. The investigation overall reported the following: Clinical and demographic metadata were provided uncurated, with the amount varying by source and participant.

Remarks on this clone: Its antigen remains unidentified. Base-call qualities are not available, and no considerably larger clone is one nucleotide away.

In Seattle, one collaborating source enrolled patients while the infection was active and tracked those patients longitudinally over the course of disease. Each collaborating institution followed its own protocols to collect whole blood in K2EDTA tubes. For TCRbeta analysis, collaborators shipped samples as frozen whole blood, isolated PBMCs, or DNA extracted from either of those sample types. The immunoSEQ Assay, a bias-controlled multiplex PCR, was used to amplify TCRbeta CDR3 regions from genomic DNA. The paper's processing steps were these. Nucleated cell counts per sample were estimated from amplification of reference gene primers within the assay. Sequence reads were collapsed and filtered to measure the absolute abundance of every unique TCRbeta CDR3 rearrangement. For each sample, productive Simpson clonality was calculated as the square root of Simpson's diversity index over productive rearrangements. TCRdb holds this immuneACCESS table with in-frame rearrangements only. Some clones are missing; in checked studies, unresolved V genes explain under half, and the rest has no known cause. That table furnishes V, J and clone size, whereas the DNA furnished D and trimming. Present in this sample are over 100,000 clones, over 85% of which were seen just once. The ten most abundant clones make up roughly 2.1% of the sample.

Looking up the germline V gene (reference sequence) yields CDR1 LGHDT and CDR2 YNNKEL. Clipping removes 4 bases from V and 4 bases from J, with 14 as the unmatched junction base count. The CDR3 runs 20 residues from the cysteine to the phenylalanine. The retained sequence is limited to the CDR3, 60 bases, with the frame set at the first base. The sequenced sample consisted of peripheral blood. This TCR was sampled from a woman aged 45 to 65 with COVID-19, enrolled during active disease. This chain joins TRBV3-1 (or the pseudogene TRBV3-2) to TRBJ2-2; 14 bases in between match TRBD2. Here is the DNA: TGTGCCAGCAGCCCTCCTTTCGGACTAGCGGGGGGCTCTCCCACCGGGGAGCTGTTTTTT. This sequence encodes CASSPPFGLAGGSPTGELFF.